This T cell receptor beta chain was found in a study of blood T cell repertoires in COVID-19. Trimming shortened V by 0 bases and J by 0 bases, and 12 bases separated the two germline ends. CDR3 length: 16 residues. Germline V gene sequence: CDR1 SGDLS, CDR2 YYNGEE. Some clones are missing from TCRdb's copy, which holds only in-frame ones; the method was immunoSEQ multiplex PCR. The sample shows about 180,000 clones, around 80% of them seen only once. What was sequenced was peripheral blood. The chain employs TRBV9 and TRBJ1-1; a possible D gene is TRBD1 (5 bases). The source of this sequence is a man aged 65-85 years with active or convalescent COVID-19. The chain's CDR3 is CASSVEIDSVNTEAFF. CDR3 nucleotide sequence: TGTGCCAGCAGCGTAGAGATTGACAGTGTGAACACTGAAGCTTTCTTT. The full variable domain, completed using reference TRBV9 and TRBJ1-1, is DSGVTQTPKHLITATGQRVTLRCSPRSGDLSVYWYQQSLDQGLQFLIQYYNGEERAKGNILERFSAQQFPDLHSELNLSSLELGDSALYFCASSVEIDSVNTEAFFGQGTRLTVV.